This entry is about one T cell receptor beta chain. The sample belongs to a study of Tregs in tolerant kidney transplant recipients. Libraries were prepared by immunoSEQ multiplex PCR; TCRdb keeps only in-frame clonotypes and omits some of them. The sample yields roughly 64,000 clones, nearly 98% seen once. In germline, CDR1 is LNHDA, CDR2 SQIVND (reference sequence). This CDR3 has 16 amino acids. The V end was cut by 3 bases, the J end by 4 bases, with 17 bases between. The chain employs TRBV19 and TRBJ2-3; D is possibly TRBD2 (6 bases). This TCR was recovered from a human donor who received a combined kidney and bone marrow transplant. Sequencing was performed on Tregs from blood, taken before the transplant. The CDR3 DNA reads TGTGCCAGTAGTATTCTGGGGGGAGCAGGGCCAGATACGCAGTATTTT. Its protein is CASSILGGAGPDTQYF.